These T cell receptor beta chains were read from a single sample in a study of a mutant IDH1 vaccine in newly diagnosed glioma. Antigen specificity for these receptors is unknown. TCRdb's copy holds only in-frame clones and misses some; the assay was immunoSEQ multiplex PCR. The data contain approximately 82,000 clones, about 82% of them singletons. This specimen consisted of PBMCs, obtained from a glioma patient whose treatment included an IDH1 peptide vaccine. The receptors come from a man aged 30 to 45 with glioma. Some clones in this sample may be carry-over from other donors' samples. Each CDR3 is given with its conserved first and last residue. The D gene is left open where the match is weak. Expanded clones are given a class, and other clones once, few, many or no size at all.

TRBV27	TRBD2	once	TRBJ2-1	CASSFRTRGDEQFF	TGTGCCAGCAGTTTTCGGACTCGGGGGGATGAGCAGTTCTTC
TRBV29-1	TRBD1	.	TRBJ1-2	CSVEKGAENYGYTF	TGCAGCGTTGAAAAGGGGGCTGAAAACTATGGCTACACCTTC
TRBV9	.	.	TRBJ1-2	CASSYGDSGSYGYTF	TGTGCCAGCAGCTACGGGGACTCAGGATCCTATGGCTACACCTTC
TRBV4-3	.	.	TRBJ2-2	CASSQDWGGDTGELFF	TGCGCCAGCAGCCAAGACTGGGGGGGCGACACCGGGGAGCTGTTTTTT
TRBV6-1	TRBD1	.	TRBJ1-5	CASSDRGGGGQPQHF	TGTGCCAGCAGTGATAGAGGGGGCGGGGGACAGCCCCAGCATTTT
TRBV14	TRBD1	.	TRBJ1-1	CASSQATGGYGSEAFF	TGTGCCAGCAGCCAAGCCACAGGGGGCTATGGCTCTGAAGCTTTCTTT
TRBV7-2	TRBD1	.	TRBJ2-3	CASSSTGVSTDTQYF	TGTGCCAGCAGCAGTACAGGGGTTAGTACAGATACGCAGTATTTT
TRBV28	.	.	TRBJ2-2	CASSYGIGELFF	TGTGCCAGCAGTTACGGGATCGGGGAGCTGTTTTTT
TRBV5-6	TRBD1	once	TRBJ1-1	CASSFRDRGDTEAFF	TGTGCCAGCAGCTTCAGAGACAGGGGGGACACTGAAGCTTTCTTT
TRBV28	TRBD2	.	TRBJ2-1	CASSGVGRVEQFF	TGTGCCAGCAGTGGGGTTGGGAGGGTGGAGCAGTTCTTC
TRBV4-3	TRBD1	.	TRBJ2-1	CASSQDGTGGYNEQFF	TGCGCCAGCAGCCAGGACGGGACAGGGGGATACAATGAGCAGTTCTTC
TRBV21-1	.	.	TRBJ2-3	CASSKKPLAGVSLPSTDTQYF	TGTGCCAGCAGCAAAAAACCCCTAGCGGGAGTCTCCCTTCCTAGCACAGATACGCAGTATTTT
TRBV2	TRBD1	.	TRBJ1-5	CASRPGQGSNQPQHF	TGTGCCAGCAGACCCGGACAGGGTAGCAATCAGCCCCAGCATTTT
TRBV19	TRBD1	.	TRBJ2-5	CATQDRVETQYF	TGTGCCACCCAAGACAGGGTCGAGACCCAGTACTTC
TRBV7-2	TRBD1	.	TRBJ1-1	CASSLPRQGGLGEAFF	TGTGCCAGCAGCTTACCTCGACAGGGAGGGTTGGGTGAAGCTTTCTTT
TRBV4-1	.	.	TRBJ2-1	CASRLPGGHYNEQFF	TGCGCCAGCAGGTTGCCCGGGGGGCATTACAATGAGCAGTTCTTC
TRBV27	.	.	TRBJ1-2	CASSGQDSPLYGYTF	TGTGCCAGCAGTGGACAAGACAGTCCACTCTATGGCTACACCTTC
TRBV15	.	once	TRBJ2-2	CATSRGRPGELFF	TGTGCCACCAGCAGAGGCAGACCCGGGGAGCTGTTTTTT
TRBV5-1	.	.	TRBJ2-5	CASSLNQLQETQYF	TGCGCCAGCAGCTTGAATCAGCTCCAAGAGACCCAGTACTTC